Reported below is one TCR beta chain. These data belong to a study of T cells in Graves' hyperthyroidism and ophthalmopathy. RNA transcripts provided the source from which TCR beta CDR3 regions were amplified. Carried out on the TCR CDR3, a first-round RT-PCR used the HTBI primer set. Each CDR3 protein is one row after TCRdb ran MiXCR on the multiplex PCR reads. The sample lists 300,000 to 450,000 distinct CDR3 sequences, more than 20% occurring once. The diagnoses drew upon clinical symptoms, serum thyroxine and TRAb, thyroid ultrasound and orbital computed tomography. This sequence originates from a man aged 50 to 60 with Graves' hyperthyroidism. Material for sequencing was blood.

The CDR3 coding sequence is TGTGCCAGCAGCGTAGACGAGGGTTCCACAGATACGCAGTATTTT. Its translation: CASSVDEGSTDTQYF. This chain connects TRBV9 to TRBJ2-3; D perhaps matches TRBD2 (5 bases). Germline V gene lookup returns CDR1 SGDLS and CDR2 YYNGEE. V was trimmed by 0 bases and J by 2 bases, leaving 10 bases between them. This CDR3 is 15 amino acids long.